A single T cell receptor (beta chain) is shown here with its context. Its antigen is as yet unknown. With 60 Vbeta and 13 Jbeta primers, the PCR was carried out. Measured with immunoSEQ multiplex PCR; TCRdb has only the in-frame clones, and not every one. The sample holds tens of thousands of clones; over 70% are singletons and the top ten take about 7%. V lost 5 bases to trimming and J lost 7 bases; unmatched junction nucleotides: 4. The CDR3 consists of 14 residues. Per germline, CDR1 SNHLY and CDR2 FYNNEI. This sample stems from a study of cytomegalovirus exposure and HLA in healthy donors. Notes on the study in general: In an earlier analysis, about 87% or about 30%: the productive usage of most TCR beta V segments. Accurate prediction of HLA-A and HLA-B alleles (for most subjects) was reportedly achieved from TCR beta sequences.

Sequences were obtained from PBMCs. The gene calls are TRBV2 and TRBJ2-1, with TRBD2 matching 11 bases. The TCR sequence derives from a woman between 40 and 50 years old in good health and CMV-seronegative. Here the CDR3 reads CASSSSGGSNEQFF. In nucleotides, the CDR3 is TGTGCCAGCAGTTCTAGCGGGGGGTCAAATGAGCAGTTCTTC.